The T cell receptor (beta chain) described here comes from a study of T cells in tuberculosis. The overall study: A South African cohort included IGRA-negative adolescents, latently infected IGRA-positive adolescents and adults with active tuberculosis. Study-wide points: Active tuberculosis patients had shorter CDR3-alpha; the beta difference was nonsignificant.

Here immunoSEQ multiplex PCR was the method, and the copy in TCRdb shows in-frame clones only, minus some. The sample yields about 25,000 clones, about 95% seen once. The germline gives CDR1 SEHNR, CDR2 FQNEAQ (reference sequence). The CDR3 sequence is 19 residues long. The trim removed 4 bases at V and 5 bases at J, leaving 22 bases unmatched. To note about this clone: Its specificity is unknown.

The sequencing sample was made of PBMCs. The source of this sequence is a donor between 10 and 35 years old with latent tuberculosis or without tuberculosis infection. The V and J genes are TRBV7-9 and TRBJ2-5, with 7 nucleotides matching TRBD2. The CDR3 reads CASSSLSVWGGANEETQYF. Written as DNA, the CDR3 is TGTGCCAGCAGCTCATTAAGCGTGTGGGGGGGAGCGAATGAGGAGACCCAGTACTTC.